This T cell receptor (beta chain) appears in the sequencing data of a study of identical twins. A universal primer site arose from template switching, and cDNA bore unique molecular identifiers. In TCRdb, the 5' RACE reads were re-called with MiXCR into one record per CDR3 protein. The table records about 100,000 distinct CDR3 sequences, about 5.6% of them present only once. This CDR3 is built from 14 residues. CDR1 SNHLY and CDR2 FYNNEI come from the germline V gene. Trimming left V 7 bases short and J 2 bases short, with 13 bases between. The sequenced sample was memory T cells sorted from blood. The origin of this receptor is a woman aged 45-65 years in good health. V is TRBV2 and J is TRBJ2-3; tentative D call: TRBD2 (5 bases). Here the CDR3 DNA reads TGTGCCAGCACGGAGGCGCGGTTCACAGATACGCAGTATTTT. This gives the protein CASTEARFTDTQYF. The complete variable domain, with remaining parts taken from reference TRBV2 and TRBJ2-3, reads EPEVTQTPSHQVTQMGQEVILRCVPISNHLYFYWYRQILGQKVEFLVSFYNNEISEKSEIFDDQFSVERPDGSNFTLKIRSTKLEDSAMYFCASTEARFTDTQYFGPGTRLTVL.